This TCR beta chain was sequenced in a study of T-cell memory formation after mild COVID-19. Each CDR3 protein is one row after TCRdb ran MiXCR on the 5' RACE reads. The table lists some 68,000 distinct CDR3 sequences, approximately 15% of them singletons. Germline values: CDR1 DFQATT, CDR2 SNEGSKA (reference sequence). CDR3 length equals 15 residues. The J segment lost 2 bases and the V segment lost 5 bases, leaving 6 bases of the junction unmatched. This TCR came from an adult woman who had mild COVID-19 (a few samples of this study predate the infection). Cell type and time point are not known. Sequencing was done on a sample of PBMCs or a T cell subset sorted from them (not recorded which). The gene calls are TRBV20-1 and TRBJ2-7, with 13 bases aligning to TRBD2. The CDR3 nucleotides read TGCAGTGCTTCACAGGGACTAGCGGGGACCTACGAGCAGTACTTC. Its translation: CSASQGLAGTYEQYF.